This TCR beta chain was retrieved from a study of CD8+ T cells in alopecia areata. Turning to the study itself: Among treated patients, oral tofacitinib was administered at 5 to 10 mg twice daily. Findings and caveats of the study: During tofacitinib treatment, many expanded lesional clones remained in scalp and blood.

Reverse transcribed after extraction, RNA yielded cDNA as the sequencing template. Profiling relied on immunoSEQ multiplex PCR, and the TCRdb table lists in-frame clones only, not all of them. Of 85,000 to 110,000 clones listed, approximately 90% were seen once; the top ten hold around 10%. Turning to this clone: Its cognate antigen is unknown.

The germline CDR1 and CDR2 sequences are MDHEN and SYDVKM. The CDR3 runs 11 residues. Trimming stripped 3 bases from V and 10 bases from J, with 7 bases between. The treatment: oral pan-JAK inhibitor, 5-10 mg twice daily. A FACSAria was used to sort CD4+ and CD8+ T cells. These cells came from PBMCs. This clonotype was sampled from a human donor with alopecia areata. The source material was CD8+ T cells sorted from blood, sampled at approximately week 30, from a patient treated with tofacitinib. The chain links TRBV28 to TRBJ2-1; no definite D call. The CDR3 here is CASSFMGEQFF. CDR3 nucleotides: TGTGCCAGCAGTTTTATGGGGGAGCAGTTCTTC. Looking up the rest from reference TRBV28 and TRBJ2-1 gives the full variable domain: DVKVTQSSRYLVKRTGEKVFLECVQDMDHENMFWYRQDPGLGLRLIYFSYDVKMKEKGDIPEGYSVSREKKERFSLILESASTNQTSMYLCASSFMGEQFFGPGTRLTVL.